The 22 T cell receptor beta chains below were found in one sample sequenced in a study of cytomegalovirus exposure and HLA in healthy donors. Profiled with immunoSEQ multiplex PCR; TCRdb holds only in-frame clones, not every one. The repertoire holds under 200,000 clones, with 86% as singletons. Input material: PBMCs. Receptors originate from a woman under 40 in good health and CMV-seronegative.

This clone was recorded a few times. The genes are TRBV7-2 and TRBJ1-2, with 11 bases identical to TRBD1. The CDR3 length is 14 residues. V was clipped by 3 bases and J by 8 bases; unmatched bases: 5. CDR1 SGHTA and CDR2 FQGNSA come from the germline V gene. The CDR3 spells CASSLDRGQGGYTF. The CDR3, as DNA: TGTGCCAGCAGCTTGGACAGGGGGCAAGGAGGCTACACCTTC.

This clone was counted a few times. The chain uses TRBV6-6 and TRBJ2-4, with D possibly being TRBD1 (6 bases). CDR3 length: 13 amino acids. Germline V gene sequence: CDR1 MNHNY, CDR2 SVGAGI (reference sequence). Trimming pared 10 bases from V and 4 bases from J, leaving 14 bases between. Here the CDR3 reads CATQGGAKNIQYF. CDR3 nucleotide sequence: TGTGCCACCCAAGGGGGAGCGAAAAACATTCAGTACTTC.

The rearrangement links TRBV11-2 to TRBJ2-3; 11 bases agree with TRBD2. The ends lost 5 bases at V and 6 bases at J; junction bases unmatched: 4. This CDR3 contains 14 residues. Looked up from germline, CDR1 is SGHAT and CDR2 is FQNNGV. CDR3 DNA sequence: TGTGCCAGCAGCCGTAGCGGGGGGGCGGATACGCAGTATTTT. This translates into CASSRSGGADTQYF.

Only a few counts were recorded for this clone. The CDR3 loop is CASSTGGIDEQFF. CDR3 nucleotides: TGTGCCAGCAGTACAGGGGGCATAGATGAGCAGTTCTTC. V is TRBV6-5 and J is TRBJ2-1; TRBD1 matches 9 bases. The CDR3 extends over 13 amino acids. The V and J ends lost 5 bases and 8 bases, in that order; junction bases with no gene match: 4. Per the germline V gene, CDR1 is MNHEY and CDR2 is SVGAGI.

V usage is TRBV11-2 and J usage is TRBJ2-3; 13 nucleotides agree with TRBD2. This CDR3 comprises 15 residues. Germline V gene sequence: CDR1 SGHAT, CDR2 FQNNGV. V was clipped by 2 bases and J by 7 bases; unmatched bases: 3. Here the CDR3 reads CASSLRLAGGHTQYF. The DNA of the CDR3 is TGTGCCAGCAGCTTAAGACTAGCGGGAGGACATACGCAGTATTTT.

The CDR3 reads CASTRRGGDTDTQYF. CDR3 sequence (DNA): TGTGCCAGCACCAGGCGCGGGGGTGACACAGATACGCAGTATTTT. The rearrangement uses TRBV27 and TRBJ2-3; TRBD2 matches 7 bases. Germline-derived CDR1 and CDR2 are MNHEY and SMNVEV (reference sequence). The J segment lost 2 bases and the V segment lost 7 bases, leaving 9 bases of the junction unmatched. The CDR3 extends over 15 amino acids.

The chain carries TRBV6-1 and TRBJ2-5, with D hard to call. The CDR3 length is 12 residues. Germline V gene sequence: CDR1 MNHNS, CDR2 SASEGT. Trimming shortened V by 3 bases and J by 2 bases, and 4 bases separated the two germline ends. The CDR3 DNA is TGTGCCAGCAGTGACTTTCAAGAGACCCAGTACTTC. Encoded protein: CASSDFQETQYF.

V usage is TRBV9 and J usage is TRBJ2-5, with a possible D match to TRBD2 (6 bases). Germline V lookup: CDR1 SGDLS, CDR2 YYNGEE. Between the trimmed V and J ends, which lost 4 bases and 5 bases, there was a span of 15 bases. The CDR3 length is 14 residues. CDR3 region: CASSIGLEGETQYF. DNA for the CDR3: TGTGCCAGCAGCATCGGACTGGAGGGGGAGACCCAGTACTTC. Full variable domain (missing parts from reference TRBV9 and TRBJ2-5): DSGVTQTPKHLITATGQRVTLRCSPRSGDLSVYWYQQSLDQGLQFLIQYYNGEERAKGNILERFSAQQFPDLHSELNLSSLELGDSALYFCASSIGLEGETQYFGPGTRLLVL.

The chain recombines TRBV7-2 with TRBJ2-1, with D perhaps TRBD1 (5 bases). Deletions cut 2 bases from V and 4 bases from J, with 6 bases between. This CDR3 has 13 residues. Germline CDR1 SGHTA, CDR2 FQGNSA. The CDR3 DNA reads as TGTGCCAGCAGCTTATCAGGGTACAATGAGCAGTTCTTC. Protein sequence: CASSLSGYNEQFF.

CDR3 residues: CASSQARANTGELFF. The CDR3 nucleotides read TGCGCCAGCAGCCAAGCTCGGGCTAACACCGGGGAGCTGTTTTTT. The chain combines TRBV4-3 with TRBJ2-2, with D hard to call. V lost 1 base and J lost 2, with 8 bases in between. CDR1 and CDR2 from the germline V gene are LGHNA and YSLEER. The CDR3 is made up of 15 amino acids.

The CDR3 DNA is TGTGCCACCAGCCCTAAGATTCGCGACTCCCCCTACGAGCAGTACTTC. Protein: CATSPKIRDSPYEQYF. V and J are TRBV15 and TRBJ2-7; D is ambiguous. The CDR3 is 16 residues long. CDR1 is LNHNV, CDR2 YYDKDF, per germline (reference sequence). Trimming removed 5 bases at V and 2 bases at J, with 19 bases between.

The V call is TRBV2, the J call TRBJ2-1; D is ambiguous. The CDR3 has 13 residues. V was shortened by 7 bases and J by 7 bases, with 14 bases between the two germline ends. The germline V gene has CDR1 SNHLY and CDR2 FYNNEI. CDR3 sequence reads: CASISISVNEQFF. The CDR3 DNA is TGTGCCAGCATATCTATCTCGGTTAATGAGCAGTTCTTC.

This sequence joins TRBV19 and TRBJ1-5; maybe TRBD1 (5 bases). V was cut by 1 base and J by 2 bases, with 12 bases left in between. This CDR3 spans 16 amino acids. Germline CDR1 is LNHDA and CDR2 is SQIVND (reference sequence). CDR3 region: CASSIGRGRGNQPQHF. In DNA, the CDR3 is TGTGCCAGTAGTATAGGACGGGGACGAGGCAATCAGCCCCAGCATTTT.

The chain is built from TRBV9 and TRBJ2-1; D is possibly TRBD1 (5 bases). Between the trimmed V and J ends, which lost 3 bases and 0 bases, there was a span of 10 bases. The CDR3 spans 15 residues. Germline V CDR1 and CDR2: SGDLS, YYNGEE. The CDR3 loop is CASSGGQDSYNEQFF. DNA for the CDR3: TGTGCCAGCAGCGGGGGCCAGGACTCCTACAATGAGCAGTTCTTC.

This chain links TRBV7-2 with TRBJ1-1; D not resolved. V lost 2 bases and J 4 bases, leaving 20 bases between the germline ends. There are 17 residues in the CDR3. CDR1 and CDR2 from the germline V gene are SGHTA and FQGNSA. CDR3 nucleotides: TGTGCCAGCAGCTTATTTATAACCGCGCCATTACCCACTGAAGCTTTCTTT. Protein sequence: CASSLFITAPLPTEAFF. Full variable domain (missing parts from reference TRBV7-2 and TRBJ1-1): GAGVSQSPSNKVTEKGKDVELRCDPISGHTALYWYRQSLGQGLEFLIYFQGNSAPDKSGLPSDRFSAERTGGSVSTLTIQRTQQEDSAVYLCASSLFITAPLPTEAFFGQGTRLTVV.

This clone came up once. V and J are TRBV5-1 and TRBJ2-5; perhaps TRBD1 as D (7 bases). This CDR3 has 14 amino acids. CDR1 and CDR2 (germline): SGHRS, YFSETQ. Trimming shortened V by 5 bases and J by 1 base, and 12 bases separated the two germline ends. The CDR3 is CASRRDSFQETQYF. CDR3 sequence (DNA): TGCGCCAGCAGGCGGGACAGCTTCCAAGAGACCCAGTACTTC.

This clone is a singleton in its sample. V usage is TRBV6-1 and J usage is TRBJ2-7; no reliable D call. Trimming took off 0 bases at V and 2 bases at J, with 11 bases between the two ends. The CDR3 sequence is 15 residues long. Germline lookup yields CDR1 MNHNS and CDR2 SASEGT. CDR3 nucleotide sequence: TGTGCCAGCAGTGAAGCGCTTCAGGCTACCTACGAGCAGTACTTC. It is translated as CASSEALQATYEQYF.

The J gene is TRBJ2-7, the V gene TRBV6-1, with 11 nucleotides matching TRBD1. V shed 4 bases, J shed 2 bases, and the junction held 4 bases outside the gene matches. The CDR3 is 15 residues long. Germline lookup yields CDR1 MNHNS and CDR2 SASEGT. The CDR3 nucleotides are TGTGCCAGCAGTGGCAGGACAGGGGGCCCCTACGAGCAGTACTTC. Translating it yields CASSGRTGGPYEQYF.

V usage is TRBV30 and J usage is TRBJ2-7; 8 bases align to TRBD2. Germline CDR1 is GTSNPN and CDR2 is SVGIG (reference sequence). V shed 1 base, J shed 0 bases, and the junction held 2 bases outside the gene matches. CDR3 length: 14 amino acids. The CDR3: CAWSGAGVSYEQYF. For the CDR3, the DNA is TGTGCCTGGAGTGGAGCGGGAGTCTCCTACGAGCAGTACTTC.

This clone has a handful of counts. The chain carries TRBV5-1 and TRBJ1-1; D might be TRBD1 (5 bases). The V end lost 0 bases, the J end lost 4 bases, and 10 bases lay between the germline ends. The CDR3 is made up of 14 amino acids. Germline V gene lookup returns CDR1 SGHRS and CDR2 YFSETQ. CDR3 amino acids: CASSLGQSFTEAFF. In nucleotides, the CDR3 is TGCGCCAGCAGCTTGGGACAGTCATTCACTGAAGCTTTCTTT.

The chain recombines TRBV28 with TRBJ2-3; tentatively, D is TRBD1 (6 bases). V was pared by 5 bases and J by 3 bases, with 15 bases between. Germline values: CDR1 MDHEN, CDR2 SYDVKM. This CDR3 has 15 residues. Here the CDR3 DNA reads TGTGCCAGCAGTCCGCCCGGGACACGAACAGATACGCAGTATTTT. Translating it yields CASSPPGTRTDTQYF.

This chain connects TRBV5-6 to TRBJ2-7; D possibly corresponds to TRBD1 (6 bases). Germline CDR1 SGHDT, CDR2 YYEEEE. V was shortened by 1 base and J by 2 bases, with 10 bases between the two germline ends. This CDR3 comprises 14 residues. Here the CDR3 reads CASSLWPGAYEQYF. Here the CDR3 DNA reads TGTGCCAGCAGCTTGTGGCCAGGGGCCTACGAGCAGTACTTC.